The clone carrying this T cell receptor beta chain was seen repeatedly, ten times or more. Its antigen is as yet unknown. 5'RACE template switching generated TCR cDNA, adding a universal primer site and UMIs. In TCRdb, the 5' RACE reads were re-called with MiXCR into one record per CDR3 protein. The sample shows around 250,000 distinct CDR3 sequences, less than 8.5% of them seen only once. The data derive from a study of T cells after yellow fever vaccination. Findings and caveats of the study: It was a small share of clonotypes that appeared in both CD4 and CD8 compartments. It was a weaker secondary response, yet one that peaked faster, at day 5 versus 15. Most clones from primary vaccination were detected again post-booster (about 96% CD4, roughly 91% CD8).

Germline CDR1 and CDR2: LGHNA and YSLEER. V lost 1 base to trimming and J lost 7 bases, with 20 bases between them. The CDR3 totals 17 residues. This specimen was CD4+ T cells sorted from PBMCs, taken 15 days after the yellow fever booster vaccination. The V and J genes are TRBV4-3 and TRBJ2-1, with D uncertain. The receptor comes from a man aged 25 to 40 who received the YFV17D yellow fever vaccine. This chain's CDR3 is CASSQVNGLTVGNEQFF. CDR3 nucleotide sequence: TGCGCCAGCAGCCAAGTTAACGGATTAACAGTTGGGAATGAGCAGTTCTTC.